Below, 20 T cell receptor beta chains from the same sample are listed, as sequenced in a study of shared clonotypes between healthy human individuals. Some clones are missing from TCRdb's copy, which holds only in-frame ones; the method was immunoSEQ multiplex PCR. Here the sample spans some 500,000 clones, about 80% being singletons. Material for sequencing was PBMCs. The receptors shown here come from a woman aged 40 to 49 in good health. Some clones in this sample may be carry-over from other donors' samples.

CDR3 DNA: TGTGCCAGCAGCGTAGGAGTGGCGCATTATATCAAGAGCTCCTACAATGAGCAGTTCTTC. Translation gives CASSVGVAHYIKSSYNEQFF. The V call is TRBV9, the J call TRBJ2-1; D remains ambiguous. The V gene's germline CDR1 is SGDLS and CDR2 YYNGEE. V dropped 0 bases and J dropped 0 bases, with 22 bases sitting between them. CDR3 size: 20 residues.

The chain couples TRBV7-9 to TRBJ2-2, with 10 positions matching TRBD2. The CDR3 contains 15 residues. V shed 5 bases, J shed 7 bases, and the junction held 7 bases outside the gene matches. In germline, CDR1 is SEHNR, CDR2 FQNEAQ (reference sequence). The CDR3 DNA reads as TGTGCCAGCAGCAGACTAGCGGGCGCCCTCGGGGAGCTGTTTTTT. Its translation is CASSRLAGALGELFF.

The CDR3 is CATSPQGSHYEQYF. The CDR3 DNA reads as TGTGCCACCAGTCCCCAGGGGTCCCACTACGAGCAGTACTTC. The chain carries TRBV15 and TRBJ2-7, with a tentative D call TRBD1 (6 bases). Trimming took 6 bases from V and 3 from J, leaving 15 bases between them. The CDR3 contains 14 residues. Germline CDR1 is LNHNV and CDR2 is YYDKDF (reference sequence).

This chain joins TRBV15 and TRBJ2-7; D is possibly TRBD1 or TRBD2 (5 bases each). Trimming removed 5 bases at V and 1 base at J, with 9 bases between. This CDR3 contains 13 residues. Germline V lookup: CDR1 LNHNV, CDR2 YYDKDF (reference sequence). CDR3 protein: CATSGTTSYEQYF. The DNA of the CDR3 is TGTGCCACCAGCGGGACCACGTCCTACGAGCAGTACTTC.

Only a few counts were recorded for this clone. The CDR3 loop is CASSPSAEKLFF. Here the CDR3 DNA reads TGTGCCAGCTCACCATCTGCGGAAAAACTGTTTTTT. V is TRBV18 and J is TRBJ1-4; D is uncertain. Trimming pared 2 bases from V and 8 bases from J, leaving 6 bases between. Germline values: CDR1 KGHSH, CDR2 LQKENI. The CDR3 covers 12 residues.

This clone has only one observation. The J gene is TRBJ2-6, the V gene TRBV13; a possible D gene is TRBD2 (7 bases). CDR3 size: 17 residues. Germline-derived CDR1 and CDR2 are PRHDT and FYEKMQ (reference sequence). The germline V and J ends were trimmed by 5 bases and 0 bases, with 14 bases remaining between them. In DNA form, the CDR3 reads TGTGCCAGCAGCCTGCTAGCGGACAGCTCTGGGGCCAACGTCCTGACTTTC. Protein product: CASSLLADSSGANVLTF.

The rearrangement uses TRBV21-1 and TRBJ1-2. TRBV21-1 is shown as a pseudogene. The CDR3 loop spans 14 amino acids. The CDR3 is CASSTQVAVWGYTF. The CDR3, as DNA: TGTGCCAGCAGCACCCAGGTAGCGGTCTGGGGCTACACCTTC.

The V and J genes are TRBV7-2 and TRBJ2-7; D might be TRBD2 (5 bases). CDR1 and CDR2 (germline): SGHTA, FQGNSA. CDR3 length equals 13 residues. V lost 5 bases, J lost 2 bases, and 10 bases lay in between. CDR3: CASSPRRTYEQYF. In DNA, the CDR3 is TGTGCCAGCAGCCCCCGGAGGACCTACGAGCAGTACTTC.

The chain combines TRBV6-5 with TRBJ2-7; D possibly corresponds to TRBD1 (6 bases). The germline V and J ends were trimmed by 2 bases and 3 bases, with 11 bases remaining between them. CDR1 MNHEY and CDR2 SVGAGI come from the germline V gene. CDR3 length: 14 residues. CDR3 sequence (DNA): TGTGCCAGCAGTTACGGTTCACAGGGCTACGAGCAGTACTTC. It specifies CASSYGSQGYEQYF.

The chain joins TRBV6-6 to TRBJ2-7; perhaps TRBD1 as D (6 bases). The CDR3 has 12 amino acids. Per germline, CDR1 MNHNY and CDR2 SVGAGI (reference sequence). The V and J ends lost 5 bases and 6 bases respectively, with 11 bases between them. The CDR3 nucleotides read TGTGCCAGCAGTGACGACAGGACCGAGCAGTACTTC. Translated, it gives CASSDDRTEQYF.

The CDR3 DNA reads TGTGCCAGCAGCTTGGGGACTAGCGGGTTTTACAATGAGCAGTTCTTC. It yields the protein CASSLGTSGFYNEQFF. The chain uses TRBV5-6 and TRBJ2-1, with 11 nucleotides matching TRBD2. The length of the CDR3 is 16 residues. Germline CDR1 is SGHDT and CDR2 is YYEEEE. J gave up 4 bases and V 0 bases, and 3 bases lay outside the gene matches.

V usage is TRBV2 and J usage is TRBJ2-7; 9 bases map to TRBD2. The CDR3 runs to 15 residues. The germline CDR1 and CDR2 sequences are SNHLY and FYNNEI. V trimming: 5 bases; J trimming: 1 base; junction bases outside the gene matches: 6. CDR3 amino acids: CASSKPLAGSYEQYF. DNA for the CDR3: TGTGCCAGCAGTAAACCCCTAGCGGGATCCTACGAGCAGTACTTC.

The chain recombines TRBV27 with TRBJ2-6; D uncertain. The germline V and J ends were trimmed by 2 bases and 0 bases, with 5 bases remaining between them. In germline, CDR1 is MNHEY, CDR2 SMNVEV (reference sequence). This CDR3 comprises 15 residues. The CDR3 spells CASSLMFSGANVLTF. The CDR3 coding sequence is TGTGCCAGCAGTTTAATGTTCTCTGGGGCCAACGTCCTGACTTTC.

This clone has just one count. The CDR3 reads CASSPRQGIYGYTF. The CDR3 DNA reads as TGTGCCAGCAGTCCAAGACAGGGTATCTATGGCTACACCTTC. The chain carries TRBV27 and TRBJ1-2, with 7 nucleotides matching TRBD1. The CDR3 covers 14 residues. Germline V lookup: CDR1 MNHEY, CDR2 SMNVEV (reference sequence). Trimming took 5 bases from V and 4 from J; bases not matched to a gene: 7.

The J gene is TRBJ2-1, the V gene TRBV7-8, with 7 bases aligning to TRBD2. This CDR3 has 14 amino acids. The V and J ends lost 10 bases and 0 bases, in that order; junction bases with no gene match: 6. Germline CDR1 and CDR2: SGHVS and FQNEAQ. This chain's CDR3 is CATSRGGSYNEQFF. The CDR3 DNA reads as TGTGCCACCTCCCGCGGGGGCTCCTACAATGAGCAGTTCTTC. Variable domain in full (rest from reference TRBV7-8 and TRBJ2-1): GAGVSQSPRYKVAKRGQDVALRCDPISGHVSLFWYQQALGQGPEFLTYFQNEAQLDKSGLPSDRFFAERPEGSVSTLKIQRTQQEDSAVYLCATSRGGSYNEQFFGPGTRLTVL.

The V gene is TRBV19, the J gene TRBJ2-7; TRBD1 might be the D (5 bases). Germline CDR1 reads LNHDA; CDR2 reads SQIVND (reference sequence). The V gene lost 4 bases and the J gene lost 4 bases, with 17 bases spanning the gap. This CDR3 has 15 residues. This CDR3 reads CASSSGHSATYEQYF. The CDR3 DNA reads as TGTGCCAGTAGTAGCGGACATTCGGCCACATACGAGCAGTACTTC.

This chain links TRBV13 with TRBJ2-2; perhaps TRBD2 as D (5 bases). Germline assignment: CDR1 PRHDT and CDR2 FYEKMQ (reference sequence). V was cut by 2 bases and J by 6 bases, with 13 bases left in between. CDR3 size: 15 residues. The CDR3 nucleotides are TGTGCCAGCAGCTTATTATCGGGGTCCCCCGGGGAGCTGTTTTTT. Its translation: CASSLLSGSPGELFF.

The DNA of the CDR3 is TGTGCCAGTAGTCCCCTCGTAGGATCTTCCTACGAGCAGTACTTC. This gives the protein CASSPLVGSSYEQYF. The V call is TRBV19, the J call TRBJ2-7; D is unclear. The V end lost 5 bases, the J end lost 1 base, and 15 bases lay between the germline ends. The CDR3 is made up of 15 amino acids. From germline, CDR1 is LNHDA and CDR2 SQIVND (reference sequence).

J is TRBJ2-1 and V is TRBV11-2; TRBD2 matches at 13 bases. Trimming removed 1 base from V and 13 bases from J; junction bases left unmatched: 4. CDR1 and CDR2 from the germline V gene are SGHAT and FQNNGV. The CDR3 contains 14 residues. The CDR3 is CASSLARTSGRQFF. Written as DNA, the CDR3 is TGTGCCAGCAGCTTAGCTCGGACTAGCGGGAGACAGTTCTTC.

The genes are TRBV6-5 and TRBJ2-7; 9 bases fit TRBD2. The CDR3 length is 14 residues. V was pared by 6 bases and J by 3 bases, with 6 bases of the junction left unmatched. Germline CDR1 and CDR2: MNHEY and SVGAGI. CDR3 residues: CASSLSLAGYEQYF. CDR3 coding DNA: TGTGCCAGCAGCCTCTCACTAGCGGGCTACGAGCAGTACTTC.